The source of this TCR beta chain is a study of neoadjuvant nivolumab and ipilimumab in lung cancer (dated by TCRdb to the early 2020s). Study-level background: Nivolumab was given at 3 mg/kg intravenously on days 1, 15 and 29, and the combination arm added ipilimumab 1 mg/kg on day 1 only. The primary endpoint of the trial was the rate of major pathologic response (MPR) in the intention-to-treat population of each study arm. Matched pretherapy and resected tumor pairs were analyzed from seven patients, of whom four had been treated with nivolumab and three with nivolumab plus ipilimumab. The trial treated under 50 patients with operable NSCLC: about 23 were randomized to nivolumab monotherapy and around 20 to nivolumab plus ipilimumab. TCR repertoires were compared between pretherapy (baseline) peripheral blood and tumors resected at surgery after neoadjuvant immune checkpoint blockade.

The CDR3, cysteine through phenylalanine, is 16 amino acids long. The germline V gene (reference sequence) sets CDR1 to GTSNPN and CDR2 to SVGIG. Broad study findings and their caveats: From pretherapy to surgery, increases in tumor T-cell richness and clonality were observed in three of three dual-therapy tumors but in only two of four nivolumab-treated tumors. TCR richness and clonality were greater in resected tumors than in tumor-adjacent uninvolved lung, and increases were seen in more dual-therapy-treated tumors. Pretherapy blood TCR richness correlated positively with richness in tumors resected after neoadjuvant therapy (Spearman R of about 0.81). No significant correlation was found between TCR clonality and pathologic tumor regression, and only one major-pathologic-response sample was available for the clonality analysis. A small number of samples was subjected to TCR sequencing.

The intended sense of this specimen's time point label: pretherapy, before neoadjuvant immune checkpoint inhibitors. Samples came from the phase 2 randomized NEOSTAR trial, which tested neoadjuvant nivolumab or nivolumab plus ipilimumab followed by surgery in operable NSCLC. Receptors were amplified or captured by the immunoSEQ multiplex PCR assay. Per the original workflow: Repertoires were summarized in terms of richness and clonality, and significantly expanded and contracted clones between pre- and post-therapy samples were identified. TCRdb's version of the immuneACCESS table is confined to in-frame rearrangements and falls short of the full clone set. An unresolved V gene accounts for under half of the shortfall where checked; the remainder is of unknown origin. V and J calls and clone size follow that table, whereas D and trimming were derived from the DNA. This sample lists about 38,000 clones; approximately 92% were detected once. About 3.3% of the sample comes from the top ten.

This clone has only a few counts. Its antigen has not been determined. Because the CDR3's place on the DNA is in doubt, the DNA is left out and the CDR3 is given as listed by TCRdb. The sample consisted of peripheral blood, taken before neoadjuvant nivolumab, alone or with ipilimumab. Recombination connected TRBV30 to TRBJ2-3; the tabulated D call, TRBD2, remains unverified against the DNA. The source is an adult with non-small cell lung cancer. For the CDR3, the sequence is CAWRDTSGRRVDTQYF.